This T cell receptor beta chain came from a study of T cells in Graves' hyperthyroidism and ophthalmopathy. There are many counts of this clonotype. What it binds is not known. The study's findings and limits: Most thyroid clonotypes with frequency above 0.001 were detected in blood.

This CDR3 is 15 amino acids long. J gave up 2 bases and V 2 bases, and 4 bases lay outside the gene matches. The germline V gene has CDR1 SGHVS and CDR2 FQNEAQ. TCR beta CDR3 region amplification was performed from RNA transcripts. When the TCR CDR3 underwent first-round RT-PCR, the HTBI primer set was used. MiXCR was run by TCRdb on the multiplex PCR reads, yielding one entry per CDR3 protein. The repertoire consists of around 350,000 distinct CDR3 sequences, with about 14% occurring once and the leading ten covering roughly 21%. The sequenced sample consisted of blood. The receptor's source is a young woman with Graves' ophthalmopathy. The chain employs TRBV7-8 and TRBJ2-3; 7 bases match TRBD1. In DNA, the CDR3 is TGTGCCAGCAGCTTAAGGACAGGATTCACAGATACGCAGTATTTT. It yields the protein CASSLRTGFTDTQYF. Drawing the rest from reference TRBV7-8 and TRBJ2-3, the complete variable domain is GAGVSQSPRYKVAKRGQDVALRCDPISGHVSLFWYQQALGQGPEFLTYFQNEAQLDKSGLPSDRFFAERPEGSVSTLKIQRTQQEDSAVYLCASSLRTGFTDTQYFGPGTRLTVL.